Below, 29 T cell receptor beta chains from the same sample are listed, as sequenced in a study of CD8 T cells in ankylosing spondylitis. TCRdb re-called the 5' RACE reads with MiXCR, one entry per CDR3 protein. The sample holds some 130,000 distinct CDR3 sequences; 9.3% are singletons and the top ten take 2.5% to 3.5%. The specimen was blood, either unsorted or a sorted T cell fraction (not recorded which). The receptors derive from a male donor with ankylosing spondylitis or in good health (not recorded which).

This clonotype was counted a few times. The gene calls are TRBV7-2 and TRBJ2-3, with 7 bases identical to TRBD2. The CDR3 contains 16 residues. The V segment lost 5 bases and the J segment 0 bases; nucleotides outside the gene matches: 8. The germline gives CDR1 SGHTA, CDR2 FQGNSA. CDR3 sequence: CASSHLGDYSTDTQYF. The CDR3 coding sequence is TGTGCCAGCAGCCACCTAGGGGACTACAGCACAGATACGCAGTATTTT.

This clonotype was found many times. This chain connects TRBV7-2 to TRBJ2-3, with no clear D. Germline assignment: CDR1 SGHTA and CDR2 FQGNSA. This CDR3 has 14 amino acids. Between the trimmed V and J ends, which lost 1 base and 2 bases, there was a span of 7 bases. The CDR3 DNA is TGTGCCAGCAGCTTAGGAGGCCCCACAGATACGCAGTATTTT. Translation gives CASSLGGPTDTQYF.

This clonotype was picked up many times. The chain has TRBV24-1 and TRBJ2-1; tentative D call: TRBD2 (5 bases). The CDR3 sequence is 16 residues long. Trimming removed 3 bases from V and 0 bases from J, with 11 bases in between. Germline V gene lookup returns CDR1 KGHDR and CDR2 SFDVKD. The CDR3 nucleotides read TGTGCCACCAGTGATGCGACGGGGAGCTCCTACAATGAGCAGTTCTTC. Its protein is CATSDATGSSYNEQFF.

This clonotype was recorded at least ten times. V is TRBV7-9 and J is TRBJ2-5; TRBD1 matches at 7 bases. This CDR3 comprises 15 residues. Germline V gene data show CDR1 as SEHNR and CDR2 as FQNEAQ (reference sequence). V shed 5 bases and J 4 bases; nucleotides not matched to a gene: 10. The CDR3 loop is CASSANTGVRETQYF. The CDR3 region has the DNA TGTGCCAGCAGCGCCAACACAGGGGTGCGAGAGACCCAGTACTTC.

The CDR3, as DNA: TGTGCCAGCAGCTCAGGGGCTGGGGCCAACGTCCTGACTTTC. Protein: CASSSGAGANVLTF. The rearrangement uses TRBV6-2 or TRBV6-3 and TRBJ2-6; possible D gene TRBD1, 6 bases. V dropped 6 bases and J dropped 2 bases, with 8 bases sitting between them. Per germline, CDR1 MNHEY and CDR2 SVGEGT. This CDR3 region has 14 residues.

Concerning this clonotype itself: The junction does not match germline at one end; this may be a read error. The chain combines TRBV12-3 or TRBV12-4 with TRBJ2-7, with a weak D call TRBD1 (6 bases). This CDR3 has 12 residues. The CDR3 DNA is TGTGCCAGCAGTTTCGGACAGAACGAGCAGTCCTTC. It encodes CASSFGQNEQSF.

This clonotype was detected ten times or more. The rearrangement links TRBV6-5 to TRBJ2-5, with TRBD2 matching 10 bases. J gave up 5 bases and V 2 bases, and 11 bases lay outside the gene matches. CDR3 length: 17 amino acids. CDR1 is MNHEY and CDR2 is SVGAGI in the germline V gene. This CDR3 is CASSYPAASGRWETQYF. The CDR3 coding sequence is TGTGCCAGCAGTTACCCTGCGGCTAGCGGGAGATGGGAGACCCAGTACTTC.

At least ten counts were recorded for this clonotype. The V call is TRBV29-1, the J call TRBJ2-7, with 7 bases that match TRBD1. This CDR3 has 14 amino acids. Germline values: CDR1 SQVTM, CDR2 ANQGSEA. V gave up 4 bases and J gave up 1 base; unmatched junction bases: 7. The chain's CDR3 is CSVARDRTSYEQYF. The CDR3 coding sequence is TGCAGCGTTGCCCGGGACAGAACATCCTACGAGCAGTACTTC.

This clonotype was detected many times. CDR3 in amino acids: CASSLLGREEAFF. The CDR3 nucleotides read TGTGCCAGCAGCCTGTTGGGACGGGAAGAAGCTTTCTTT. This chain uses TRBV12-3 or TRBV12-4 with TRBJ1-1; maybe TRBD1 (5 bases). Between the trimmed V and J ends, which lost 6 bases and 8 bases, there was a span of 16 bases. This CDR3 has 13 amino acids.

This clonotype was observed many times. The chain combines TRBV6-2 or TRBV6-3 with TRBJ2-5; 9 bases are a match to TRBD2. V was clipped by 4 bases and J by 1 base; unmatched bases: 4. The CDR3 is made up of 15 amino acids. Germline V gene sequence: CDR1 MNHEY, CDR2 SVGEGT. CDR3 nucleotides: TGTGCCAGCAGTTTAAGCGGGAGGACCCAAGAGACCCAGTACTTC. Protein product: CASSLSGRTQETQYF.

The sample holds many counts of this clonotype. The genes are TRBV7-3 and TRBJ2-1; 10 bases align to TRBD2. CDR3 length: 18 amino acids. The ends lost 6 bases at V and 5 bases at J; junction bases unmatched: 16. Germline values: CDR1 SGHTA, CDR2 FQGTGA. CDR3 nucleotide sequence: TGTGCCAGCAGACGAGAAATGGTGGCTAGCGGGAGTCACAATGAGCAGTTCTTC. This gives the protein CASRREMVASGSHNEQFF.

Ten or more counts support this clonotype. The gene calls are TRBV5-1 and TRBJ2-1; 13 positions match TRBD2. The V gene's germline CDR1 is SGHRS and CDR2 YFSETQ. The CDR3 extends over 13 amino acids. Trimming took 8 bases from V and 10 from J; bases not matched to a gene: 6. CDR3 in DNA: TGCGCCAGTACGGGACTAGCGGGATGGGAGCAGTTCTTC. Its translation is CASTGLAGWEQFF. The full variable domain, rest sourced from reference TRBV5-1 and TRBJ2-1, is KAGVTQTPRYLIKTRGQQVTLSCSPISGHRSVSWYQQTPGQGLQFLFEYFSETQRNKGNFPGRFSGRQFSNSRSEMNVSTLELGDSALYLCASTGLAGWEQFFGPGTRLTVL.

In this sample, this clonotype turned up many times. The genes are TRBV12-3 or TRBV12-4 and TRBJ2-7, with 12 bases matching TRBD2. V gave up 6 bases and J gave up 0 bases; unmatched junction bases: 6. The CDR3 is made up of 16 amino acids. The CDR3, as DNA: TGTGCCAGCAGCGGGACTAGCGGGCCGTTCTCCTACGAGCAGTACTTC. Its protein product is CASSGTSGPFSYEQYF.

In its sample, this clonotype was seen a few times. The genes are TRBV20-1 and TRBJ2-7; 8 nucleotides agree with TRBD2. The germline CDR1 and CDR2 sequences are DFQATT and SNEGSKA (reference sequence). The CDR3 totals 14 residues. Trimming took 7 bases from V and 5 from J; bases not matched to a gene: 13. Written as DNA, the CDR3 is TGCAGTGTCCCGGCTGGCGGGAGGTTGAACGAGCAGTACTTC. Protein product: CSVPAGGRLNEQYF.

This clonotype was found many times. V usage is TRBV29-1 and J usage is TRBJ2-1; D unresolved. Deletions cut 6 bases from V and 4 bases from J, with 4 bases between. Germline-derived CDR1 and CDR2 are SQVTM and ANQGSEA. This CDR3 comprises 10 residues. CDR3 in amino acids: CSVGYNEQFF. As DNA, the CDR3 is TGCAGCGTCGGGTACAATGAGCAGTTCTTC.

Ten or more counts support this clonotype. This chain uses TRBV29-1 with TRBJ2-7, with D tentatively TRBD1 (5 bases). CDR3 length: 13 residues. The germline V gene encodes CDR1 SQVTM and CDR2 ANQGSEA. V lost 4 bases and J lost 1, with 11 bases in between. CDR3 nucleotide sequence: TGCAGCGTTGCAAGCAGGGCATCCTACGAGCAGTACTTC. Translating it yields CSVASRASYEQYF.

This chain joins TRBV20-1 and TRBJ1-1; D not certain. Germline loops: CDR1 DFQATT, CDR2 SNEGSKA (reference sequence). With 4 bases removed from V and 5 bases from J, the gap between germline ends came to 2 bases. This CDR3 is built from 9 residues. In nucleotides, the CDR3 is TGCAGTGCTAATACTGAAGCTTTCTTT. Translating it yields CSANTEAFF.

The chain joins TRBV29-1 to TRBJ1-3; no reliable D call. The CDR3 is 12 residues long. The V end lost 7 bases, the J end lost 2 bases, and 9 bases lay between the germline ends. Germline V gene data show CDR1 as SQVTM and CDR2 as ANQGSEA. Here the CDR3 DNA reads TGCAGCGCGCGGTTAGCTGGAAACACCATATATTTT. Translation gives CSARLAGNTIYF.

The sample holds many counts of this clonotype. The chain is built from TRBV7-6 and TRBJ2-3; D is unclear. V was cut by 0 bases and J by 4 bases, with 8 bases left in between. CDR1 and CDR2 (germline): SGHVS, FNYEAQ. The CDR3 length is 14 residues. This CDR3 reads CASSLAGISDTQYF. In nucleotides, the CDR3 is TGTGCCAGCAGCTTAGCCGGCATTTCAGATACGCAGTATTTT.

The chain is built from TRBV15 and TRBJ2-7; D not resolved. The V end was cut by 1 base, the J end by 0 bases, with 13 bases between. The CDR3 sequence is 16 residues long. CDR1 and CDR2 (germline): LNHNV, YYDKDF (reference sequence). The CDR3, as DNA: TGTGCCACCAGCAGAGGTTCGGCCGTACTCTCCTACGAGCAGTACTTC. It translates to CATSRGSAVLSYEQYF.

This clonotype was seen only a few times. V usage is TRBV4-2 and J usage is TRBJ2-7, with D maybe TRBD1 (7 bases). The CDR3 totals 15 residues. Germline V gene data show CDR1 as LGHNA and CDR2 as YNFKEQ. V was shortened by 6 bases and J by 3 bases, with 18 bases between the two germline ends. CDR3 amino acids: CASREAGGGGYEQYF. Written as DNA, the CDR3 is TGTGCCAGCAGAGAAGCCGGAGGGGGCGGCTACGAGCAGTACTTC.

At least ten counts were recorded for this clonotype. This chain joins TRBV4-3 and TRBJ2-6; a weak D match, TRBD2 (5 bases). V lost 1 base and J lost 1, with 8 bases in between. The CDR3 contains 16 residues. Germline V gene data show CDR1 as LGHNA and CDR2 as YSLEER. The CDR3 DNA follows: TGCGCCAGCAGCCAAGTTGAGGGATCTGGGGCCAACGTCCTGACTTTC. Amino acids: CASSQVEGSGANVLTF.

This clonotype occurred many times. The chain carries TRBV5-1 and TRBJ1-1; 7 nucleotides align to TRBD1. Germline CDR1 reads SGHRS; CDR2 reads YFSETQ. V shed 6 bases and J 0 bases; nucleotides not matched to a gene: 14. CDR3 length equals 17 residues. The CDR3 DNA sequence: TGCGCCAGCAATTTAATTGTACAGGGGCCGATGAACACTGAAGCTTTCTTT. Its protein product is CASNLIVQGPMNTEAFF. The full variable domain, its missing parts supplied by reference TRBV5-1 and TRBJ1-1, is KAGVTQTPRYLIKTRGQQVTLSCSPISGHRSVSWYQQTPGQGLQFLFEYFSETQRNKGNFPGRFSGRQFSNSRSEMNVSTLELGDSALYLCASNLIVQGPMNTEAFFGQGTRLTVV.

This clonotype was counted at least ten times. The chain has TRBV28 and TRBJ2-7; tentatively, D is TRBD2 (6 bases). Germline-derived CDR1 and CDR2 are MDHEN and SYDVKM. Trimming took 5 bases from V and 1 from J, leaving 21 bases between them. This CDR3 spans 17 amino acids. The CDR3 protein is CASSPTPGGIQSYEQYF. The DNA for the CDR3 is TGTGCCAGCAGTCCTACCCCTGGAGGGATTCAGTCCTACGAGCAGTACTTC.

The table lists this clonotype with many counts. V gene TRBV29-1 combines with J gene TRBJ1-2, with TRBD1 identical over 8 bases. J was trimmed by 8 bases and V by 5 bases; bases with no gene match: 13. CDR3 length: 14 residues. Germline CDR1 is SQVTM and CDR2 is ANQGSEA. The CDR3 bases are TGCAGCGTTACCCTGACAGGGGCTCTCGGAGGCTACACCTTC. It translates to CSVTLTGALGGYTF.

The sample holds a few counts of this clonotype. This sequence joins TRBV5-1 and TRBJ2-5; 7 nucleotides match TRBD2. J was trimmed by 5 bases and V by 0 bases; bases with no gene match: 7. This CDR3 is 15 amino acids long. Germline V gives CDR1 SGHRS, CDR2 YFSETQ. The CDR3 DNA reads TGCGCCAGCAGCTTGGGGACTAGGCCCTGGGAGACCCAGTACTTC. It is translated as CASSLGTRPWETQYF.

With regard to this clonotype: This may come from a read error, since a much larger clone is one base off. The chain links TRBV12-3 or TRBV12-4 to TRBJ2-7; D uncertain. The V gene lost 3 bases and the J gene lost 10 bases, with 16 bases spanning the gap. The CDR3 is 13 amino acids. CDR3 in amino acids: CASSLGRLADQYF. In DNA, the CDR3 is TGTGCCAGCAGTTTGGGCAGGCTGGCCGACCAGTACTTC.

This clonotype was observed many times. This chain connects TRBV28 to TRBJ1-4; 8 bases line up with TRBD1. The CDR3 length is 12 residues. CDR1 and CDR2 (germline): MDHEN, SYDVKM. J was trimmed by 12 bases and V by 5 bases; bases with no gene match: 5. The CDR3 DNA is TGTGCCAGCAGTCCTTTACAGGGGGAACTGTTTTTT. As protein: CASSPLQGELFF.

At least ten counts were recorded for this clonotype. The DNA of the CDR3 is TGTGCCAGCAGTTCGGGACAGGGGCTAGGGCAGTACTTC. This sequence encodes CASSSGQGLGQYF. The chain has TRBV28 and TRBJ2-7, with 10 bases that match TRBD1. The ends lost 4 bases at V and 9 bases at J; junction bases unmatched: 6. The CDR3 length is 13 residues. CDR1 is MDHEN and CDR2 is SYDVKM in the germline V gene.